These 10 T cell receptor beta chains came from one sample sequenced in a study of long-term antiretroviral therapy in people with HIV. Researchers ran immunoSEQ v3.0 at survey level. Data came from immunoSEQ multiplex PCR; TCRdb stores just in-frame clones and leaves some out. The table includes tens of thousands of clones, 80% to 90% detected once. The source was unsorted PBMCs, collected 3.2 years before starting antiretroviral therapy. The receptors originated from a man aged 50 to 59 with HIV.

This clone was seen once. This chain links TRBV5-8 with TRBJ2-7; D ambiguous. V was pared by 5 bases and J by 3 bases, with 12 bases between. The CDR3 runs 13 residues. Germline values: CDR1 SGHTS, CDR2 YDEGEE. This CDR3 is CASSRQAFYEQYF. CDR3 DNA: TGTGCCAGCAGTCGGCAGGCTTTCTACGAGCAGTACTTC.

V is TRBV9 and J is TRBJ2-3; D uncertain. The CDR3 is 12 amino acids. Germline V CDR1 and CDR2: SGDLS, YYNGEE. V was cut by 0 bases and J by 6 bases, with 5 bases left in between. The CDR3 DNA follows: TGTGCCAGCAGCGTAGGGTCCGATACGCAGTATTTT. Translation gives CASSVGSDTQYF. The full variable domain, rest sourced from reference TRBV9 and TRBJ2-3, is DSGVTQTPKHLITATGQRVTLRCSPRSGDLSVYWYQQSLDQGLQFLIQYYNGEERAKGNILERFSAQQFPDLHSELNLSSLELGDSALYFCASSVGSDTQYFGPGTRLTVL.

The rearrangement uses TRBV14 and TRBJ1-1; D gene ambiguous. Germline CDR1 reads SGHDN; CDR2 reads FVKESK. CDR3 length: 14 residues. Trimming took off 3 bases at V and 2 bases at J, with 10 bases between the two ends. CDR3 region: CASSHLQPNTEAFF. CDR3 DNA sequence: TGTGCCAGCAGCCACCTACAACCAAACACTGAAGCTTTCTTT.

V and J are TRBV7-2 and TRBJ2-7; 9 nucleotides line up with TRBD2. The CDR3 covers 13 residues. V shed 3 bases, J shed 7 bases, and the junction held 4 bases outside the gene matches. In germline, CDR1 is SGHTA, CDR2 FQGNSA. CDR3 DNA: TGTGCCAGCAGCTTCTCTAGCGGGACTGAGCAGTACTTC. Translation gives CASSFSSGTEQYF.

This sequence joins TRBV27 and TRBJ2-2; D is unresolved. This CDR3 comprises 13 residues. Trimming took 1 base from V and 4 from J, leaving 4 bases between them. The germline gives CDR1 MNHEY, CDR2 SMNVEV (reference sequence). The CDR3 sequence is CASSLFRTGELFF. The CDR3 DNA follows: TGTGCCAGCAGTTTATTTCGCACCGGGGAGCTGTTTTTT.

The rearrangement links TRBV6-5 to TRBJ2-3, with unresolved D. The CDR3 runs to 14 residues. The germline V and J ends were trimmed by 0 bases and 6 bases, with 10 bases remaining between them. Germline V lookup: CDR1 MNHEY, CDR2 SVGAGI. The CDR3 sequence is CASSYSLIGDTQYF. The DNA for the CDR3 is TGTGCCAGCAGTTACTCCTTGATTGGGGATACGCAGTATTTT.

V usage is TRBV6-6 and J usage is TRBJ2-1, with TRBD2 identical over 11 bases. The CDR3 runs 15 residues. The germline V gene has CDR1 MNHNY and CDR2 SVGAGI (reference sequence). V shed 8 bases and J 4 bases; nucleotides not matched to a gene: 7. CDR3 nucleotides: TGTGCCAGCCATTTAGCGGGAGGGCCGTACAATGAGCAGTTCTTC. This encodes CASHLAGGPYNEQFF.

The chain carries TRBV9 and TRBJ1-1; D is uncertain. V was clipped by 0 bases and J by 1 base, with 7 bases between them. The CDR3 is made up of 14 amino acids. Germline lookup yields CDR1 SGDLS and CDR2 YYNGEE. The CDR3 DNA reads TGTGCCAGCAGCGTAGAGTGGTGGAACACTGAAGCTTTCTTT. This codes for CASSVEWWNTEAFF.

Only a few counts were recorded for this clone. The chain has TRBV28 and TRBJ1-5; D uncertain. V was shortened by 6 bases and J by 4 bases, with 4 bases between the two germline ends. The CDR3 loop spans 11 amino acids. Per the germline V gene, CDR1 is MDHEN and CDR2 is SYDVKM. CDR3 sequence reads: CASSQNQPQHF. In DNA, the CDR3 is TGTGCCAGCAGCCAAAATCAGCCCCAGCATTTT.

The chain carries TRBV9 and TRBJ2-7, with TRBD2 identical over 12 bases. The germline CDR1 and CDR2 sequences are SGDLS and YYNGEE. This CDR3 contains 13 residues. The V segment lost 3 bases and the J segment 5 bases; nucleotides outside the gene matches: 0. CDR3 sequence: CASSGTSGNEQYF. The CDR3 DNA sequence: TGTGCCAGCAGCGGGACTAGCGGGAACGAGCAGTACTTC.